A selection of T cell receptor beta chains follows, all from one sample in a study of a mutant IDH1 vaccine in newly diagnosed glioma. Profiling relied on immunoSEQ multiplex PCR, and the TCRdb table lists in-frame clones only, not all of them. The data show just under 80,000 clones, with 75% to 95% seen just once and about 0.6% held by the top ten. Which antigens these TCRs recognize remains unknown. The material was PBMCs, obtained from a glioma patient whose treatment included an IDH1 peptide vaccine. The receptors originated from a woman aged 50 to 60 with glioma. Each CDR3 is given with its conserved first and last residue. The D gene is left open where the match is weak. The size of a clone is reported for some rows only, either as once, few or many, or as a class for expanded clones.

clone size: .; J gene: TRBJ1-1; V gene: TRBV9; D gene: .; CDR3 protein: CASSVGNLNTEAFF; CDR3 DNA: TGTGCCAGCAGCGTAGGGAACTTGAACACTGAAGCTTTCTTT
clone size: .; J gene: TRBJ1-2; V gene: TRBV30; D gene: TRBD1; CDR3 protein: CAWVYGDRGLNGYTF; CDR3 DNA: TGTGCCTGGGTCTATGGGGACAGGGGGCTAAATGGCTACACCTTC
clone size: .; J gene: TRBJ2-1; V gene: TRBV19; D gene: TRBD2; CDR3 protein: CASSIGRGRSGRQEQFF; CDR3 DNA: TGTGCCAGTAGTATCGGGAGGGGTCGTAGCGGGAGGCAGGAGCAGTTCTTC
clone size: .; J gene: TRBJ2-5; V gene: TRBV11-3; D gene: .; CDR3 protein: CASSPGLRTAQETQYF; CDR3 DNA: TGTGCCAGCAGCCCTGGGTTGAGGACAGCACAAGAGACCCAGTACTTC
clone size: .; J gene: TRBJ2-1; V gene: TRBV10-3; D gene: .; CDR3 protein: CAISALPPGDYNEQFF; CDR3 DNA: TGTGCCATCAGTGCACTGCCCCCGGGAGACTACAATGAGCAGTTCTTC
clone size: once; J gene: TRBJ2-5; V gene: TRBV5-1; D gene: .; CDR3 protein: CASSLGLADQETQYF; CDR3 DNA: TGCGCCAGCAGCTTGGGGTTAGCGGACCAAGAGACCCAGTACTTC
clone size: .; J gene: TRBJ2-7; V gene: TRBV4-2; D gene: TRBD2; CDR3 protein: CASSQGLAASSYEQYF; CDR3 DNA: TGTGCCAGCAGCCAGGGTCTAGCGGCCAGCTCCTACGAGCAGTACTTC
clone size: once; J gene: TRBJ1-1; V gene: TRBV19; D gene: .; CDR3 protein: CASSISAGVNTEAFF; CDR3 DNA: TGTGCCAGTAGCATTTCGGCAGGGGTGAACACTGAAGCTTTCTTT
clone size: once; J gene: TRBJ2-2; V gene: TRBV27; D gene: .; CDR3 protein: CASSLAGWAGELFF; CDR3 DNA: TGTGCCAGCAGTTTGGCAGGGTGGGCCGGGGAGCTGTTTTTT
clone size: .; J gene: TRBJ2-7; V gene: TRBV28; D gene: TRBD2; CDR3 protein: CASSSGGGRAYYSYEQYF; CDR3 DNA: TGTGCCAGCAGTTCCGGGGGCGGGAGGGCGTACTACTCCTACGAGCAGTACTTC
clone size: once; J gene: TRBJ2-7; V gene: TRBV5-4; D gene: .; CDR3 protein: CASSLSSYEQYF; CDR3 DNA: TGTGCCAGCAGTTTGAGCTCCTACGAGCAGTACTTC
clone size: .; J gene: TRBJ1-1; V gene: TRBV29-1; D gene: .; CDR3 protein: CSVGAQTNTEAFF; CDR3 DNA: TGCAGCGTTGGGGCACAGACGAACACTGAAGCTTTCTTT
clone size: .; J gene: TRBJ1-2; V gene: TRBV7-9; D gene: .; CDR3 protein: CASSSQGEGDGYTF; CDR3 DNA: TGTGCCAGCAGCTCCCAAGGGGAGGGAGATGGCTACACCTTC
clone size: few; J gene: TRBJ1-1; V gene: TRBV6-6; D gene: .; CDR3 protein: CASSPIGATDEAFF; CDR3 DNA: TGTGCCAGCAGCCCTATTGGGGCCACAGATGAAGCTTTCTTT
clone size: .; J gene: TRBJ1-2; V gene: TRBV5-1; D gene: TRBD1; CDR3 protein: CASSLAEDRVFGYTF; CDR3 DNA: TGCGCCAGCAGCTTGGCCGAGGACAGGGTGTTTGGCTACACCTTC
clone size: .; J gene: TRBJ2-3; V gene: TRBV23-1; D gene: .; CDR3 protein: CAGGALSTDTQYF; CDR3 DNA: TGCGCCGGGGGGGCCCTTAGCACAGATACGCAGTATTTT
clone size: .; J gene: TRBJ2-4; V gene: TRBV29-1; D gene: .; CDR3 protein: CSVELPGDIQYF; CDR3 DNA: TGCAGCGTTGAACTTCCAGGGGACATTCAGTACTTC
clone size: .; J gene: TRBJ1-5; V gene: TRBV15; D gene: TRBD1; CDR3 protein: CATSSGQGAAGGQPQHF; CDR3 DNA: TGTGCCACCAGCAGTGGGCAGGGGGCTGCTGGAGGTCAGCCCCAGCATTTT
clone size: .; J gene: TRBJ1-2; V gene: TRBV4-1; D gene: .; CDR3 protein: CASSQEGSPRGYTF; CDR3 DNA: TGCGCCAGCAGCCAAGAGGGTTCGCCGCGGGGCTACACCTTC
clone size: .; J gene: TRBJ2-2; V gene: TRBV9; D gene: TRBD2; CDR3 protein: CASSARLAGGPWTGELFF; CDR3 DNA: TGTGCCAGCAGCGCGCGACTAGCGGGAGGGCCATGGACCGGGGAGCTGTTTTTT
clone size: .; J gene: TRBJ1-1; V gene: TRBV7-9; D gene: .; CDR3 protein: CASSPGRMNTEAFF; CDR3 DNA: TGTGCCAGCAGCCCCGGAAGAATGAACACTGAAGCTTTCTTT
clone size: .; J gene: TRBJ1-2; V gene: TRBV13; D gene: .; CDR3 protein: CASSPWDSTDYGYTF; CDR3 DNA: TGTGCCAGCAGCCCATGGGATTCTACCGACTATGGCTACACCTTC
clone size: .; J gene: TRBJ2-3; V gene: TRBV9; D gene: TRBD2; CDR3 protein: CASSAPPGLAGVGDTQYF; CDR3 DNA: TGTGCCAGCAGCGCTCCACCGGGACTAGCGGGAGTTGGAGATACGCAGTATTTT
clone size: .; J gene: TRBJ2-7; V gene: TRBV5-5; D gene: .; CDR3 protein: CASSPGTPAEQYF; CDR3 DNA: TGTGCCAGCAGCCCCGGGACCCCTGCCGAGCAGTACTTC
clone size: .; J gene: TRBJ2-1; V gene: TRBV5-5; D gene: .; CDR3 protein: CASSLAAVSYNEQFF; CDR3 DNA: TGTGCCAGCAGCTTGGCCGCGGTCTCCTACAATGAGCAGTTCTTC